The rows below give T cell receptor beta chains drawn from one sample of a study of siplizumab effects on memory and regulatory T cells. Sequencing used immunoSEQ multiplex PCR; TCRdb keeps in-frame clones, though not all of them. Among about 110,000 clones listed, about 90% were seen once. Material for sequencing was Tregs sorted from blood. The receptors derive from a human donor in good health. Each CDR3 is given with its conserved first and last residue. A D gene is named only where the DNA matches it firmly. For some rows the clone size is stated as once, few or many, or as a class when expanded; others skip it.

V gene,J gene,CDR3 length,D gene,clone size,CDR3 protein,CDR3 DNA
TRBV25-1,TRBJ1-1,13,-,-,CASSESGTTEAFF,TGTGCCAGCAGTGAATCTGGGACCACTGAAGCTTTCTTT
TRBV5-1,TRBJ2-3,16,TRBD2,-,CASSLGSGSSTDTQYF,TGCGCCAGCAGCTTAGGGAGCGGGAGTTCCACAGATACGCAGTATTTT
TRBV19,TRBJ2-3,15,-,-,CASSTRGGGADTQYF,TGTGCCAGTAGTACGAGAGGGGGAGGTGCAGATACGCAGTATTTT
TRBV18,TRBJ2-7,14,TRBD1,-,CASSPSGQTYEQYF,TGTGCCAGCTCACCATCGGGACAGACCTACGAGCAGTACTTC
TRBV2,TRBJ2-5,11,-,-,CASLRQETQYF,TGTGCCAGCTTACGTCAAGAGACCCAGTACTTC
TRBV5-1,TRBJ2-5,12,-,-,CASSSVIETQYF,TGCGCCAGCAGCTCGGTCATTGAGACCCAGTACTTC
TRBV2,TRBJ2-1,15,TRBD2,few,CASREREGSYNEQFF,TGTGCCAGTAGAGAGCGGGAGGGCTCCTACAATGAGCAGTTCTTC
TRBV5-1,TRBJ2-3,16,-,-,CASSLVSGPYTDTQYF,TGCGCCAGCAGCTTGGTTTCGGGACCATACACAGATACGCAGTATTTT
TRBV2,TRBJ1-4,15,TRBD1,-,CASSEPGTGNEKLFF,TGTGCCAGCAGTGAACCCGGGACAGGGAATGAAAAACTGTTTTTT
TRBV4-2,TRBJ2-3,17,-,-,CASSRGRLKPSTDTQYF,TGTGCCAGCAGCCGGGGGCGCCTTAAGCCAAGCACAGATACGCAGTATTTT
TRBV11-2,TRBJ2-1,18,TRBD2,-,CASSLVSLPGLAGGLQFF,TGTGCCAGCAGCTTAGTCTCCTTACCGGGACTAGCGGGAGGATTGCAGTTCTTC
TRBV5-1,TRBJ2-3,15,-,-,CATQLKGGITDTQYF,TGCGCCACCCAGCTTAAGGGGGGGATAACAGATACGCAGTATTTT
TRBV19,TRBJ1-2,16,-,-,CASSIARLRSNYGYTF,TGTGCCAGTAGTATAGCCCGTCTCCGATCGAACTATGGCTACACCTTC
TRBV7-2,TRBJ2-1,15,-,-,CASSLEARFRGEQFF,TGTGCCAGCAGCTTAGAAGCTAGGTTTAGGGGTGAGCAGTTCTTC
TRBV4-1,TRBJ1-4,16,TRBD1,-,CASSQGQGATNEKLFF,TGCGCCAGCAGCCAAGGACAGGGGGCGACTAATGAAAAACTGTTTTTT
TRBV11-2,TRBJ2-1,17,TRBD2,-,CASRRLGLAGGPSEQFF,TGTGCCAGCAGACGTCTAGGGCTAGCGGGAGGGCCTAGTGAGCAGTTCTTC
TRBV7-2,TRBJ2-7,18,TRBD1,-,CASSFGPWAGGPSYEQYF,TGTGCCAGCAGCTTCGGACCCTGGGCAGGGGGCCCATCCTACGAGCAGTACTTC
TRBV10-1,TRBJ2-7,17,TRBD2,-,CASSDRNRLAGSYEQYF,TGCGCCAGCAGTGACCGGAATAGACTAGCGGGTTCCTACGAGCAGTACTTC
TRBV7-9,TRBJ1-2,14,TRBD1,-,CASSKTGPNYGYTF,TGTGCCAGCAGCAAGACAGGGCCCAACTATGGCTACACCTTC
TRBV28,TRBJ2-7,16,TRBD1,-,CASSPEGQGASYEQYF,TGTGCCAGCAGCCCCGAAGGACAGGGGGCGTCCTACGAGCAGTACTTC
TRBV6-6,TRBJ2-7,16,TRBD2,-,CASSYLRLAGEYEQYF,TGTGCCAGCAGTTACCTGCGGCTAGCGGGAGAATATGAGCAGTACTTC
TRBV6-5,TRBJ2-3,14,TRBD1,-,CASSSRGRSDTQYF,TGTGCCAGCAGTTCCAGGGGGCGTTCAGATACGCAGTATTTT
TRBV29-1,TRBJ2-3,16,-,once,CSVLSLEGWSTDTQYF,TGCAGCGTCCTTTCTCTAGAGGGGTGGAGCACAGATACGCAGTATTTT
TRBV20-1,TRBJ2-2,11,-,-,CSAPLAGELFF,TGCAGTGCTCCCCTAGCCGGGGAGCTGTTTTTT
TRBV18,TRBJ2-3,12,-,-,CATWGSTDTQYF,TGTGCCACCTGGGGTTCCACAGATACGCAGTATTTT
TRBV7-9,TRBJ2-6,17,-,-,CASDDLRKSSGANVLTF,TGTGCCAGCGACGATCTCAGAAAAAGCTCTGGGGCCAACGTCCTGACTTTC
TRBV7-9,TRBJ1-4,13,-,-,CASSYGVAEKLFF,TGTGCCAGCAGCTACGGGGTCGCTGAAAAACTGTTTTTT
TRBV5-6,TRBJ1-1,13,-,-,CASSRGSKEGAFF,TGTGCCAGCAGCCGTGGTTCGAAGGAGGGAGCTTTCTTT
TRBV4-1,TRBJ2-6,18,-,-,CASSQEGTGFSGANVLTF,TGCGCCAGCAGCCAAGAAGGAACAGGCTTCTCTGGGGCCAACGTCCTGACTTTC
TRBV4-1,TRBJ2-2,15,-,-,CASSQGDTNTGELFF,TGCGCCAGCAGCCAGGGTGACACGAACACCGGGGAGCTGTTTTTT
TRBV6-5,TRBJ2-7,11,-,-,CASSSRAEQYF,TGTGCCAGCAGTTCCCGTGCCGAGCAGTACTTC
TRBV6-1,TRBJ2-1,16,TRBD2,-,CASSVASSGGWDEQFF,TGTGCCAGCAGTGTCGCGTCTAGCGGGGGGTGGGATGAGCAGTTCTTC
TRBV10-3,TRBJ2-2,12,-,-,CAITPGTGELFF,TGTGCCATCACCCCGGGGACCGGGGAGCTGTTTTTT
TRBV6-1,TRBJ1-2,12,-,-,CASRGPGDGYTF,TGTGCCAGCAGGGGACCAGGGGATGGCTACACCTTC